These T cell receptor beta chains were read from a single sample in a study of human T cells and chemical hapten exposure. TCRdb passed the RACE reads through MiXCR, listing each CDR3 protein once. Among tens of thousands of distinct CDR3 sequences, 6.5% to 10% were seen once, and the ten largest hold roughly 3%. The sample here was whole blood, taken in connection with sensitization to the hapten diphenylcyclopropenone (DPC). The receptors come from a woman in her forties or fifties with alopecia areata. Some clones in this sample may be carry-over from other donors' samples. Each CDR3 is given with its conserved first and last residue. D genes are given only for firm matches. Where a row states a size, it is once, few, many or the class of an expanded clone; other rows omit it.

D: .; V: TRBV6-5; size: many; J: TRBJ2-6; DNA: TGTGCCAGCCAGAGCTCTGGGGCCAACGTCCTGACTTTC; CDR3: CASQSSGANVLTF
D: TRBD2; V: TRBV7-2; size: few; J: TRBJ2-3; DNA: TGTGCCAGCAGCCGACTAGCCGGTGGCGATACGCAGTATTTT; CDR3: CASSRLAGGDTQYF
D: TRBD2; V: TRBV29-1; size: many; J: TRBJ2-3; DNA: TGCAGCGTGGGCCGGACTAGCGGCACAGATACGCAGTATTTT; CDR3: CSVGRTSGTDTQYF
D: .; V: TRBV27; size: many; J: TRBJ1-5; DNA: TGTGCCAGCAGCTCAAGGGGCAATCAGCCCCAGCATTTT; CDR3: CASSSRGNQPQHF
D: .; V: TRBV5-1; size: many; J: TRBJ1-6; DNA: TGCGCCAGCAGCTTGGACCCGCAAGGAAGCAATTCACCCCTCCACTTT; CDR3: CASSLDPQGSNSPLHF
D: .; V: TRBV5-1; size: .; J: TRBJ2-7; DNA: TGCGCCAGCACGACAGACTTAAGCTCCTACGAGCAGTACTTC; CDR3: CASTTDLSSYEQYF
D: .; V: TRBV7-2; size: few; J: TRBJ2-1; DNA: TGTGCCAGCAGCTTAGTCGCTGAGCAGTTCTTC; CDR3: CASSLVAEQFF
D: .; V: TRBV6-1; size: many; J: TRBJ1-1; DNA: TGTGCCAGCACCCGGACCTGGAACACTGAAGCTTTCTTT; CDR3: CASTRTWNTEAFF
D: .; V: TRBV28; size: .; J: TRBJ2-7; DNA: TGTGCCAGCAGTAGGGACTCATCCTACGAGCAGTACTTC; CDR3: CASSRDSSYEQYF
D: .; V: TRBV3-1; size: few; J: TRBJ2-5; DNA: TGTGCCAGCAGCCAATCCCTGGCCGGGTTGAACTTC; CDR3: CASSQSLAGLNF
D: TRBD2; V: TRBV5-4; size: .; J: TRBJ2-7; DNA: TGTGCCAGCAGCGGTAGCGGGGGGCCCCTGGAGCAGTACTTC; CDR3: CASSGSGGPLEQYF
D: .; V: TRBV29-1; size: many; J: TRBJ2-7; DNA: TGCAGCGTGGGTTCGGCTAGGTACAACGAGCAGTACTTC; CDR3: CSVGSARYNEQYF
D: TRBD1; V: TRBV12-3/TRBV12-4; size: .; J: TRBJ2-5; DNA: TGTGCCAGCAGTTTAGCGGGACAGGGGCTCCAAGAGACCCAGTACTTC; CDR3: CASSLAGQGLQETQYF
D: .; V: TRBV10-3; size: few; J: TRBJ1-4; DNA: TGTGCCATCAGTGAGTCGAGGGCCGCCGTTAATGAAAAACTGTTTTTT; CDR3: CAISESRAAVNEKLFF
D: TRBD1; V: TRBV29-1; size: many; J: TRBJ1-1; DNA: TGCAGCGTTGGGGAAGGGACAGGGGCCAAATCGAACACTGAAGCTTTCTTT; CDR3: CSVGEGTGAKSNTEAFF
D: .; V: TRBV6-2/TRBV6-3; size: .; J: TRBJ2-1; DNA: TGTGCCAGCAGTTACTCCTACAATGAGCAGTTCTTC; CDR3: CASSYSYNEQFF
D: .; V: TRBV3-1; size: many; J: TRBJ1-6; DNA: TGTGCCAGCAGCCCCATGGGATCACCCCTCCACTTT; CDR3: CASSPMGSPLHF
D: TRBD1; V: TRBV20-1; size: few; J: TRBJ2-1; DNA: TGCAGTGCCGGAACAGGGGCTAAGGACCCGTTCTTC; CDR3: CSAGTGAKDPFF
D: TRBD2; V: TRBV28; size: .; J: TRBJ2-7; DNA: TGTGCCAGCAGTCCCACCGTTGGGGGGGGGGCCTACGAGCAGTACTTC; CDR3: CASSPTVGGGAYEQYF
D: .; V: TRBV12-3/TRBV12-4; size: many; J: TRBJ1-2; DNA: TGTGCCAGCAGTCCTACGGGGCGAGGGAACGGCTACACCTTC; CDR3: CASSPTGRGNGYTF
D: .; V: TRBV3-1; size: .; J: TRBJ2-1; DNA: TGTGCCAGCAGGGGAAGGGGCAGAGTCTACAATGAGCAGTTCTTC; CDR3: CASRGRGRVYNEQFF
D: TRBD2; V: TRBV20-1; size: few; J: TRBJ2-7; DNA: TGCAGTGCTAGAGATCTCCTAGCGGGGTCCTACGAGCAGTACTTC; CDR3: CSARDLLAGSYEQYF
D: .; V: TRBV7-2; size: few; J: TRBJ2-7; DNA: TGTGCCACCTCGGACATGTCCTACGAGCAGTACTTC; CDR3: CATSDMSYEQYF
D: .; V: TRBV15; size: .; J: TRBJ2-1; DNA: TGTGCCACCAGCCGGTACAGTAGCGGTGAGCAGTTCTTC; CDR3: CATSRYSSGEQFF
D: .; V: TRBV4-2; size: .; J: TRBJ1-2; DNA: TGTGCCAGCAGCCAAGACGTAGGGGGCTATGGCTACACCTTC; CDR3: CASSQDVGGYGYTF
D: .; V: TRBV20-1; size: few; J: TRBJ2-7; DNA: TGCAGTGCTAGAGATCCCAGAGGCGAGCAGTACTTC; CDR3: CSARDPRGEQYF
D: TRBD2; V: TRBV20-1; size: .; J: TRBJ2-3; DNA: TGCAGTGCTAGACCTAGCGGGACAAGCACAGATACGCAGTATTTT; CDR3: CSARPSGTSTDTQYF
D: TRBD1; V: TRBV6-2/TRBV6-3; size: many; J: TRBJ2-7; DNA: TGTGCCAGCATCCAGGACAGGGGGACCTACGAGCAGTACTTC; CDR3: CASIQDRGTYEQYF
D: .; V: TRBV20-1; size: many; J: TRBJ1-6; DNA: TGCAGTGCTAGTGTTTCAGGGACGGCAAGCTCCTATAATTCACCCCTCCACTTT; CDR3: CSASVSGTASSYNSPLHF
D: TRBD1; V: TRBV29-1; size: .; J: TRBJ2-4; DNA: TGCAGCGTCCAGGGACAGCGAATAGCCAAAAACATTCAGTACTTC; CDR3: CSVQGQRIAKNIQYF
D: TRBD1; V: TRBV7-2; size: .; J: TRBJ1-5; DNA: TGTGCCAGCAGTCGCGGGACAGGGGGTACGAGCAATCAGCCCCAGCATTTT; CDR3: CASSRGTGGTSNQPQHF
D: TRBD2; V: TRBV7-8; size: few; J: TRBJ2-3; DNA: TGTGCCAGCAGCTTAGTGACTAGCGGGGCCCCTCCCCATTTT; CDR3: CASSLVTSGAPPHF
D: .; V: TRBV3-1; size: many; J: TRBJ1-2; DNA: TGTGCCAGCAGCCCGAGCCCAGGACGGAATAACTATGGCTACACCTTC; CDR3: CASSPSPGRNNYGYTF
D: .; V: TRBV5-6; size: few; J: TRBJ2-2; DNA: TGTGCCAGCAGCCTGGGGGGGAACACCGGGGAGCTGTTTTTT; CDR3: CASSLGGNTGELFF
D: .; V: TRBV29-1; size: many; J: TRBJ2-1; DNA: TGCAGCGCCCAAACTCAGGGTAAGGCCTACAATGAGCAGTTCTTC; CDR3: CSAQTQGKAYNEQFF
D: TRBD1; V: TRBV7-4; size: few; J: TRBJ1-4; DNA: TGTGCCAGCAGCTCTACGGCCGGGACCGCAGGGGGAAAACTGTTTTTT; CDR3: CASSSTAGTAGGKLFF
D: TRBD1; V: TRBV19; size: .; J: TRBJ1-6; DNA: TGTGCCAGTAGTCCGTCAGGGGGCGATTCACCCCTCCACTTT; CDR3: CASSPSGGDSPLHF
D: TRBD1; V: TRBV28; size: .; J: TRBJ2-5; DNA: TGTGCCAGCGGGGCTGCAGGGGGCGGATGGGAGACCCAGTACTTC; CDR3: CASGAAGGGWETQYF
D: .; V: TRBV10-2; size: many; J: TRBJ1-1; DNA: TGCGCCAGCAGTGAGGACGAGCCTGAAGCTTTCTTT; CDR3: CASSEDEPEAFF
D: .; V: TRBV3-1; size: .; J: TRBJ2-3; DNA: TGTGCCAGCAGCCAAGAGAGGGCGCAGTATTTT; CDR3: CASSQERAQYF
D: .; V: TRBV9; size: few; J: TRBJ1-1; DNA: TGTGCCAGCAGCGTAAACGTGAACACTGAAGCTTTCTTT; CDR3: CASSVNVNTEAFF
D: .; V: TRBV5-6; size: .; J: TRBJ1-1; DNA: TGTGCCAGCAGCGTCCAGGTGCACACTGAAGCTTTCTTT; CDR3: CASSVQVHTEAFF
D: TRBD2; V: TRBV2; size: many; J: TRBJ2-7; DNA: TGTGCCAGCAGCCCTAGCGGGGGCCGACCACGCGAGCAGTACTTC; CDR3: CASSPSGGRPREQYF
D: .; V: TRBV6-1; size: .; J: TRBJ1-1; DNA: TGTGCCAGCAAAATCGGCGGATTGAACACTGAAGCTTTCTTT; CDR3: CASKIGGLNTEAFF
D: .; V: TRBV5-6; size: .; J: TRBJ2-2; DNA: TGTGCCAGCAGCTTTGGACAGTCGTGGAACACCGGGGAGCTGTTTTTT; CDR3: CASSFGQSWNTGELFF
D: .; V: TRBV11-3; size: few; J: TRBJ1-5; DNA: TGTGCCAGCAGCCCACGTACCAATCAGCCCCAGCATTTT; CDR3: CASSPRTNQPQHF
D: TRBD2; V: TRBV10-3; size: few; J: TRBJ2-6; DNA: TGTGCCATCAGTGATAGTTCGGCGGGGGGTTTATCATCTGGGGCCAACGTCCTGACTTTC; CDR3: CAISDSSAGGLSSGANVLTF
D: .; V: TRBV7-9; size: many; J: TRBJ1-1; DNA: TGTGCCAGCAGCCCGTGGGGCCGGACTGGGGGCCTGGAGCTTAATGAAGCTTTCTTT; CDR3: CASSPWGRTGGLELNEAFF
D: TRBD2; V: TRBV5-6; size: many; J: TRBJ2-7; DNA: TGTGCCAGCAACCTCCTAGCGGGATACGAGCAGTACTTC; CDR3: CASNLLAGYEQYF
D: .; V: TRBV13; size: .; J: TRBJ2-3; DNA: TGTGCCAGCAGCTCGGACAGACTTAGCACAGATACGCAGTATTTT; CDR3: CASSSDRLSTDTQYF
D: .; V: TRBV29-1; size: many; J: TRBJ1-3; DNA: TGCAGCGTTGAAGAAACAGGCGCGGGGAACACCATATATTTT; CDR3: CSVEETGAGNTIYF
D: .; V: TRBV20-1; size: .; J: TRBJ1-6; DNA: TGCAGTGCAGGGACCTCGTTCAATTCACCCCTCCACTTT; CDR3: CSAGTSFNSPLHF
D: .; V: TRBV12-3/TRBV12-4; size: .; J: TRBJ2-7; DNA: TGTGCCAGCAGTCAAAATCTGGGCGAGCAGTACTTC; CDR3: CASSQNLGEQYF
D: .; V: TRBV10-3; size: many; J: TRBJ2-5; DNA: TGTGCCATCAGTAACCGGGACGGTCTAGTGAGGACCCAGTACTTC; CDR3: CAISNRDGLVRTQYF